These 24 T cell receptor beta chains originate from one sample sequenced in a study of blood T cells in healthy people across ages. Through a sample-barcoded 5' primer and a J-beta primer mix, a second PCR was run for roughly 7 to 11 cycles. One entry per CDR3 protein results from TCRdb running MiXCR on the 5' RACE reads. The sample lists approximately 1,000,000 distinct CDR3 sequences, under 40% occurring once. Material for sequencing was blood. These receptors were obtained from a man aged 18 to 29 in good health.

This clonotype has a handful of counts. V gene TRBV14 combines with J gene TRBJ1-1; D is ambiguous. This CDR3 spans 14 amino acids. From germline, CDR1 is SGHDN and CDR2 FVKESK. Trimming took off 4 bases at V and 4 bases at J, with 13 bases between the two ends. This chain's CDR3 is CASSRTPSGTEAFF. For the CDR3, the DNA is TGTGCCAGCAGCCGAACGCCCTCGGGCACTGAAGCTTTCTTT.

V gene TRBV29-1 combines with J gene TRBJ1-1; TRBD1 agrees at 8 bases. The V and J ends lost 6 bases and 1 base, in that order; junction bases with no gene match: 7. CDR1 and CDR2 from the germline V gene are SQVTM and ANQGSEA. The CDR3 length is 14 residues. The CDR3 loop is CSVFIGTGNTEAFF. CDR3 coding DNA: TGCAGCGTCTTCATCGGGACAGGGAACACTGAAGCTTTCTTT.

This clonotype was counted a few times. The rearrangement uses TRBV20-1 and TRBJ2-5; D is perhaps TRBD1 (6 bases). V was clipped by 6 bases and J by 11 bases, with 19 bases between them. This CDR3 comprises 12 residues. Germline CDR1 DFQATT, CDR2 SNEGSKA (reference sequence). The CDR3 DNA sequence: TGCAGTGCGCGGACAGCCTACAATGAGCAGTACTTC. This sequence encodes CSARTAYNEQYF.

The rearrangement joins TRBV6-6 to TRBJ1-4, with D unclear. V was trimmed by 4 bases and J by 7 bases, leaving 13 bases between them. The CDR3 is 14 amino acids. Germline loops: CDR1 MNHNY, CDR2 SVGAGI (reference sequence). The CDR3 spells CASSSPWGGEKLFF. Written as DNA, the CDR3 is TGTGCCAGCAGTTCCCCTTGGGGAGGTGAAAAACTGTTTTTT.

This chain connects TRBV12-3 or TRBV12-4 to TRBJ1-2; D is unresolved. The CDR3 length is 13 residues. V was clipped by 0 bases and J by 7 bases, with 9 bases between them. The CDR3 sequence is CASSLALWAGYTF. Written as DNA, the CDR3 is TGTGCCAGCAGTTTAGCGCTTTGGGCTGGCTACACCTTC.

The table lists this clonotype with many counts. The gene calls are TRBV4-2 and TRBJ2-3; perhaps TRBD2 as D (5 bases). V was shortened by 1 base and J by 4 bases, with 9 bases between the two germline ends. The CDR3 loop spans 14 amino acids. Germline CDR1 LGHNA, CDR2 YNFKEQ. The CDR3 region has the DNA TGTGCCAGCAGCCAAGGGACTGGGGCAGATACGCAGTATTTT. Residues: CASSQGTGADTQYF.

The rearrangement links TRBV3-1 to TRBJ2-4, with unresolved D. Looked up from germline, CDR1 is LGHDT and CDR2 is YNNKEL (reference sequence). The V end was cut by 0 bases, the J end by 8 bases, with 11 bases between. This CDR3 has 14 amino acids. CDR3 sequence reads: CASSQDKVSDIQYF. The CDR3 region has the DNA TGTGCCAGCAGCCAAGATAAAGTCTCAGACATTCAGTACTTC.

This clonotype came up a few times. The V call is TRBV7-2, the J call TRBJ2-1, with a possible D match to TRBD1 (5 bases). Germline V lookup: CDR1 SGHTA, CDR2 FQGNSA. Trimming cost V 0 bases and J 7 bases, with 7 bases left between them. The CDR3 spans 13 residues. In DNA, the CDR3 is TGTGCCAGCAGCTTAGCTAAGGGGAATGAGCAGTTCTTC. Its protein product is CASSLAKGNEQFF.

The genes are TRBV7-3 and TRBJ2-1, with a tentative D call TRBD1 (6 bases). CDR3 size: 12 residues. Germline values: CDR1 SGHTA, CDR2 FQGTGA. V was trimmed by 8 bases and J by 6 bases, leaving 11 bases between them. The CDR3 protein is CASGAGVNEQFF. CDR3 DNA sequence: TGTGCCAGCGGGGCAGGGGTCAATGAGCAGTTCTTC.

This clonotype has only a few counts. This chain uses TRBV7-9 with TRBJ2-3; TRBD2 matches 11 bases. The V and J ends lost 1 base and 2 bases, in that order; junction bases with no gene match: 8. The CDR3 spans 18 residues. Germline V gene sequence: CDR1 SEHNR, CDR2 FQNEAQ (reference sequence). The CDR3 sequence is CASSLEVPSGGHTDTQYF. CDR3 bases: TGTGCCAGCAGCTTAGAGGTTCCTAGCGGGGGGCACACAGATACGCAGTATTTT.

The gene calls are TRBV6-1 and TRBJ2-2; tentatively, D is TRBD2 (5 bases). Germline-derived CDR1 and CDR2 are MNHNS and SASEGT. The CDR3 runs to 12 residues. The germline V and J ends were trimmed by 5 bases and 13 bases, with 14 bases remaining between them. The CDR3 is CASSPERTPLFF. The CDR3 bases are TGTGCCAGCAGTCCGGAGAGGACTCCGCTGTTTTTT.

This clonotype has a handful of counts. The chain employs TRBV28 and TRBJ2-1; the D is unclear. Looked up from germline, CDR1 is MDHEN and CDR2 is SYDVKM. V gave up 7 bases and J gave up 5 bases, with 15 bases separating them. The CDR3 length is 14 residues. The CDR3 spells CASNPSGLHNEQFF. The CDR3 nucleotides read TGTGCCAGCAACCCGTCCGGGCTCCACAATGAGCAGTTCTTC. Drawing the rest from reference TRBV28 and TRBJ2-1, the complete variable domain is DVKVTQSSRYLVKRTGEKVFLECVQDMDHENMFWYRQDPGLGLRLIYFSYDVKMKEKGDIPEGYSVSREKKERFSLILESASTNQTSMYLCASNPSGLHNEQFFGPGTRLTVL.

The rearrangement joins TRBV9 to TRBJ1-2; TRBD1 might be the D (5 bases). The CDR3 spans 13 residues. V was pared by 3 bases and J by 5 bases, with 11 bases between. CDR1 is SGDLS, CDR2 YYNGEE, per germline. Here the CDR3 reads CASSDKGTYGYTF. Here the CDR3 DNA reads TGTGCCAGCAGCGACAAGGGGACTTATGGCTACACCTTC.

The V and J genes are TRBV5-1 and TRBJ2-7; TRBD1 matches 10 bases. Germline lookup yields CDR1 SGHRS and CDR2 YFSETQ. CDR3 size: 14 residues. The junction had 10 bases not matched to a gene; V was cut back by 7 bases and J by 6 bases. The CDR3 region has the DNA TGCGCCAGCTCATCCGGGACAGGGGATCTCGAGCAGTACTTC. It codes for CASSSGTGDLEQYF.

The chain joins TRBV4-3 to TRBJ1-1; D gene uncertain. The CDR3 contains 13 residues. Trimming took 1 base from V and 4 from J, leaving 7 bases between them. Per germline, CDR1 LGHNA and CDR2 YSLEER. The CDR3 is CASSQVTSTEAFF. The CDR3 coding sequence is TGCGCCAGCAGCCAAGTAACGAGCACTGAAGCTTTCTTT.

Note on this clonotype: A much larger clonotype is one base distant, so this may be a read error. The CDR3 nucleotides read TGTGCCAGCAACTTAGCCCAAATGAACACTGAAGCTTTCTTT. Translated: CASNLAQMNTEAFF. The chain carries TRBV7-2 and TRBJ1-1; the D is unclear. The CDR3 spans 14 residues. Per the germline V gene, CDR1 is SGHTA and CDR2 is FQGNSA.

The chain uses TRBV4-3 and TRBJ1-4; the match to TRBD1 covers 10 bases. Losses at the gene ends were 6 bases for V and 8 bases for J; bases not matched to a gene: 3. CDR3 length equals 13 residues. Germline V gene sequence: CDR1 LGHNA, CDR2 YSLEER. The CDR3 sequence: CASRRTGGEKLFF. For the CDR3, the DNA is TGCGCCAGCAGACGGACAGGGGGGGAAAAACTGTTTTTT.

This clonotype was counted many times. This chain joins TRBV20-1 and TRBJ2-7, with D perhaps TRBD2 (6 bases). This CDR3 comprises 14 residues. V lost 0 bases, J lost 9 bases, and 18 bases lay in between. Germline CDR1 and CDR2: DFQATT and SNEGSKA (reference sequence). The CDR3 here is CSARDFQGGSGQYF. The CDR3 DNA reads as TGCAGTGCTAGAGATTTCCAGGGAGGTTCAGGGCAGTACTTC.

This clonotype was seen only a few times. J is TRBJ2-7 and V is TRBV5-1, with 12 bases fitting TRBD2. The CDR3 sequence is 14 residues long. CDR1 and CDR2 from the germline V gene are SGHRS and YFSETQ. The V and J ends lost 4 bases and 7 bases, in that order; junction bases with no gene match: 6. This CDR3 is CASSRLAGENEQYF. DNA for the CDR3: TGCGCCAGCAGCCGACTAGCGGGGGAAAATGAGCAGTACTTC.

This rearrangement joins TRBV11-2 to TRBJ2-7; perhaps TRBD2 as D (6 bases). Germline CDR1 reads SGHAT; CDR2 reads FQNNGV. V gave up 1 base and J gave up 2 bases, with 9 bases separating them. The CDR3 is 14 amino acids. DNA for the CDR3: TGTGCCAGCAGCTTAGTAGGAGGGCCCTACGAGCAGTACTTC. Translated: CASSLVGGPYEQYF.

This clonotype appeared a few times. The chain combines TRBV27 with TRBJ1-5; 7 nucleotides match TRBD1. The J segment lost 9 bases and the V segment lost 8 bases, leaving 10 bases of the junction unmatched. CDR1 MNHEY and CDR2 SMNVEV come from the germline V gene (reference sequence). The CDR3 sequence is 13 residues long. The DNA for the CDR3 is TGTGCCAGCTGGCGGACAGGTCCGGGGCCCCAGCATTTT. As protein: CASWRTGPGPQHF.

Only one count was recorded for this clonotype. One junction end does not reproduce the germline sequence, and a read error may be involved. V gene TRBV20-1 combines with J gene TRBJ1-1; D gene uncertain. CDR3 length equals 12 residues. Germline values: CDR1 DFQATT, CDR2 SNEGSKA (reference sequence). The CDR3: CRASWSHTEAFF. The CDR3 bases are TGCAGAGCTAGTTGGTCGCACACTGAAGCTTTCTTT.

The chain has TRBV7-6 and TRBJ2-1, with D perhaps TRBD1 (6 bases). The V and J ends lost 1 base and 4 bases respectively, with 11 bases between them. The CDR3 sequence is 15 residues long. CDR1 is SGHVS, CDR2 FNYEAQ, per germline. The CDR3 DNA reads as TGTGCCAGCAGCTTAGGGGCAGGGGTGTACAATGAGCAGTTCTTC. Its translation: CASSLGAGVYNEQFF.

CDR3 sequence (DNA): TGTGCCAGCAGTCCAAGGGTTGCGACTGAAGCTTTCTTT. Encoded protein: CASSPRVATEAFF. This chain joins TRBV7-9 and TRBJ1-1; D is unclear. Germline CDR1 reads SEHNR; CDR2 reads FQNEAQ (reference sequence). V was shortened by 6 bases and J by 5 bases, with 13 bases between the two germline ends. This CDR3 has 13 amino acids.